This TCR beta chain was sequenced for a study of T cells in Graves' hyperthyroidism and ophthalmopathy. Fresh 10 ml peripheral blood yielded PBMCs. Amplification of TCR beta CDR3 regions used RNA as the template. HTBI primers were used for first-round RT-PCR of the TCR CDR3. TCRdb reprocessed the multiplex PCR reads via MiXCR and lists one record per CDR3 protein. The sample has over 250,000 distinct CDR3 sequences, approximately 23% seen once. Study findings and constraints: Ophthalmopathy was distinguished from stable hyperthyroidism by 13 V-J signatures. Model output signaled ophthalmopathy a median around 6.9 months ahead of onset.

This CDR3 has 14 amino acids. Germline V gene sequence: CDR1 SGHNT, CDR2 YENEEA. The V end was cut by 1 base, the J end by 4 bases, with 9 bases between. This clonotype was seen more than once but under ten times. Its antigen remains unknown. This sequence joins TRBV11-3 and TRBJ2-3; D is unresolved. The TCR originated in a man under 40 with Graves' ophthalmopathy. The specimen was blood. The CDR3 region is CASSLARLADTQYF. In nucleotides, the CDR3 is TGTGCCAGCAGCTTAGCCCGCTTGGCAGATACGCAGTATTTT.